These 11 T cell receptor beta chains were all obtained from the same sample, sequenced in a study of shared clonotypes between healthy human individuals. Libraries were prepared by immunoSEQ multiplex PCR; TCRdb keeps only in-frame clonotypes and omits some of them. The sample lists about 2 million clones; over 85% were seen once. The sample consisted of naive CD4+ T cells sorted from blood. Specified subset: CD45RA+ positively selected. The receptor source for this set is a young man in good health.

This sequence joins TRBV5-8 and TRBJ1-5; no definite D call. The CDR3 is 15 residues long. Germline-derived CDR1 and CDR2 are SGHTS and YDEGEE. The V end was cut by 2 bases, the J end by 4 bases, with 13 bases between. The CDR3 nucleotides read TGTGCCAGCAGCTTACCGGTTGCTGTGAATCAGCCCCAGCATTTT. It is translated as CASSLPVAVNQPQHF. The full variable domain, with the rest looked up from reference TRBV5-8 and TRBJ1-5, is EAGVTQSPTHLIKTRGQQATLRCSPISGHTSVYWYQQALGLGLQFLLWYDEGEERNRGNFPPRFSGRQFPNYSSELNVNALELEDSALYLCASSLPVAVNQPQHFGDGTRLSIL.

In the case of this clone: One base away lies a much larger clone, so this may be a sequencing read error. Other DNA sequences in the same sample also yield this CDR3. The chain uses TRBV25-1 and TRBJ2-7, with a tentative D call TRBD1 (6 bases). The V and J ends lost 5 bases and 4 bases respectively, with 6 bases between them. The germline gives CDR1 MGHDK, CDR2 SYGVNS. The CDR3 is made up of 11 amino acids. This chain's CDR3 is CASSRGYEQYF. DNA for the CDR3: TGTGCCAGCAGTAGGGGGTACGAGCAGTACTTC.

This sequence joins TRBV7-9 and TRBJ1-1; D unclear. The CDR3 runs to 14 residues. Trimming left V 5 bases short and J 1 base short, with 11 bases between. Germline lookup yields CDR1 SEHNR and CDR2 FQNEAQ (reference sequence). In nucleotides, the CDR3 is TGTGCCAGCAGCCCGGGGATTAGGAACACTGAAGCTTTCTTT. Its translation is CASSPGIRNTEAFF.

This clone was recorded only once. The rearrangement links TRBV18 to TRBJ2-7, with D perhaps TRBD1 or TRBD2 (5 bases each). The CDR3 contains 14 residues. Germline assignment: CDR1 KGHSH and CDR2 LQKENI. V lost 6 bases, J lost 2 bases, and 14 bases lay in between. The CDR3 DNA is TGTGCCAGCTCCCCAGGGACCCCACCCTACGAGCAGTACTTC. It codes for CASSPGTPPYEQYF.

This chain uses TRBV5-6 with TRBJ2-1; TRBD1 matches 10 bases. This CDR3 has 14 amino acids. Germline loops: CDR1 SGHDT, CDR2 YYEEEE. Trimming cost V 3 bases and J 7 bases; bases outside gene matches: 4. The CDR3 reads CASSSGTGANEQFF. The CDR3 DNA sequence: TGTGCCAGCAGCTCGGGGACAGGGGCTAATGAGCAGTTCTTC.

A remark on this clone: A read error may produce the germline difference seen at one junction end. This chain connects TRBV6-1 to TRBJ2-7; 10 bases agree with TRBD1. Germline V gene sequence: CDR1 MNHNS, CDR2 SASEGT. The CDR3 runs to 13 residues. The DNA for the CDR3 is TGTGCCAGCACTTCCGTGATGGGGACAGGGGTATCCTTC. Its translation: CASTSVMGTGVSF.

V and J are TRBV6-6 and TRBJ2-7; no definite D call. This CDR3 comprises 14 residues. Trimming cost V 5 bases and J 0 bases, with 11 bases left between them. Looked up from germline, CDR1 is MNHNY and CDR2 is SVGAGI (reference sequence). The CDR3 is CASSQVPSSYEQYF. The CDR3, as DNA: TGTGCCAGCAGTCAGGTCCCGAGCTCCTACGAGCAGTACTTC.

V and J are TRBV2 and TRBJ1-6; D gene ambiguous. V was trimmed by 8 bases and J by 0 bases, leaving 5 bases between them. Germline V CDR1 and CDR2: SNHLY, FYNNEI. CDR3 length equals 13 residues. CDR3 region: CASGASYNSPLHF. CDR3 sequence (DNA): TGTGCCAGCGGTGCCTCCTATAATTCACCCCTCCACTTT. Variable domain in full (rest from reference TRBV2 and TRBJ1-6): EPEVTQTPSHQVTQMGQEVILRCVPISNHLYFYWYRQILGQKVEFLVSFYNNEISEKSEIFDDQFSVERPDGSNFTLKIRSTKLEDSAMYFCASGASYNSPLHFGNGTRLTVT.

This clone appeared a few times. This same CDR3 is encoded by further DNA sequences in the sample. This rearrangement joins TRBV6-5 to TRBJ1-1, with D possibly being TRBD1 (6 bases). Germline V gene data show CDR1 as MNHEY and CDR2 as SVGAGI. The V end lost 0 bases, the J end lost 4 bases, and 6 bases lay between the germline ends. This CDR3 spans 13 amino acids. The DNA of the CDR3 is TGTGCCAGCAGTTACTCAGGGGGCACTGAAGCTTTCTTT. It translates to CASSYSGGTEAFF.

As concerns this clone: Other DNA sequences within the sample encode an identical CDR3. The chain links TRBV5-6 to TRBJ1-5, with 9 bases aligning to TRBD1. From germline, CDR1 is SGHDT and CDR2 YYEEEE. The CDR3 contains 15 residues. Germline trimming cut 4 bases from V and 1 base from J; bases unmatched to any gene: 3. The CDR3 region has the DNA TGTGCCAGCAGCAATGACAGGGGGAGCAATCAGCCCCAGCATTTT. Translated, it gives CASSNDRGSNQPQHF. Based on the CDR3 plus reference TRBV5-6 and TRBJ1-5, the full variable domain is DAGVTQSPTHLIKTRGQQVTLRCSPKSGHDTVSWYQQALGQGPQFIFQYYEEEERQRGNFPDRFSGHQFPNYSSELNVNALLLGDSALYLCASSNDRGSNQPQHFGDGTRLSIL.

Notes on this clone: This specimen includes other DNA sequences encoding the same CDR3. CDR3 sequence reads: CASSYRQYNEQFF. In DNA, the CDR3 is TGTGCCAGCAGTTACCGTCAATACAATGAGCAGTTCTTC. This chain connects TRBV6-5 to TRBJ2-1, with D hard to call. The V and J ends lost 2 bases and 4 bases respectively, with 6 bases between them. Germline loops: CDR1 MNHEY, CDR2 SVGAGI. The CDR3 spans 13 residues.